The clone carrying this T cell receptor (beta chain) was seen a single time. The data were obtained in a study of blood T cell repertoires in COVID-19. CDR1 is SEHNR and CDR2 is FQNEAQ in the germline V gene (reference sequence). The CDR3 has 15 residues. The V and J ends lost 5 bases and 3 bases, in that order; junction bases with no gene match: 6. Sequencing was performed with immunoSEQ multiplex PCR; in TCRdb, only in-frame clones are kept and a portion is missing. The sample consists of 200,000 to 250,000 clones, about 90% of them appearing once. The chain recombines TRBV7-9 with TRBJ2-3, with TRBD1 matching 9 bases. This clonotype was sampled from a man under 40 with COVID-19, enrolled during active disease. The specimen was peripheral blood. The CDR3 DNA reads TGTGCCAGCAGCCCACAGGGGGCGCGAACAGATACGCAGTATTTT. It translates to CASSPQGARTDTQYF.